This T cell receptor beta chain was identified in a study of a mutant IDH1 vaccine in newly diagnosed glioma. Per germline, CDR1 SNHLY and CDR2 FYNNEI. V was cut by 6 bases and J by 5 bases, with 13 bases left in between. The CDR3 runs 13 residues. The data were produced by immunoSEQ multiplex PCR, yet TCRdb's version contains in-frame clones alone and is incomplete. The table lists about 64,000 clones, 74% of them singletons, with 4.7% in the top ten. Noted time point: week 35, safety follow-up. With topical imiquimod, each dose of the vaccine consisted of 300 ug of mutant IDH1 20-mer peptide. This clone was detected only once. What it recognizes is unknown.

This sequence was found in a man between 50 and 59 years old with glioma. The sample consisted of PBMCs, taken from a glioma patient whose treatment included an IDH1 peptide vaccine. The chain combines TRBV2 with TRBJ2-5; D perhaps matches TRBD1 (8 bases). The CDR3 loop reads CASSLQGGETQYF. In nucleotides, the CDR3 is TGTGCCAGCAGCCTACAGGGGGGGGAGACCCAGTACTTC.